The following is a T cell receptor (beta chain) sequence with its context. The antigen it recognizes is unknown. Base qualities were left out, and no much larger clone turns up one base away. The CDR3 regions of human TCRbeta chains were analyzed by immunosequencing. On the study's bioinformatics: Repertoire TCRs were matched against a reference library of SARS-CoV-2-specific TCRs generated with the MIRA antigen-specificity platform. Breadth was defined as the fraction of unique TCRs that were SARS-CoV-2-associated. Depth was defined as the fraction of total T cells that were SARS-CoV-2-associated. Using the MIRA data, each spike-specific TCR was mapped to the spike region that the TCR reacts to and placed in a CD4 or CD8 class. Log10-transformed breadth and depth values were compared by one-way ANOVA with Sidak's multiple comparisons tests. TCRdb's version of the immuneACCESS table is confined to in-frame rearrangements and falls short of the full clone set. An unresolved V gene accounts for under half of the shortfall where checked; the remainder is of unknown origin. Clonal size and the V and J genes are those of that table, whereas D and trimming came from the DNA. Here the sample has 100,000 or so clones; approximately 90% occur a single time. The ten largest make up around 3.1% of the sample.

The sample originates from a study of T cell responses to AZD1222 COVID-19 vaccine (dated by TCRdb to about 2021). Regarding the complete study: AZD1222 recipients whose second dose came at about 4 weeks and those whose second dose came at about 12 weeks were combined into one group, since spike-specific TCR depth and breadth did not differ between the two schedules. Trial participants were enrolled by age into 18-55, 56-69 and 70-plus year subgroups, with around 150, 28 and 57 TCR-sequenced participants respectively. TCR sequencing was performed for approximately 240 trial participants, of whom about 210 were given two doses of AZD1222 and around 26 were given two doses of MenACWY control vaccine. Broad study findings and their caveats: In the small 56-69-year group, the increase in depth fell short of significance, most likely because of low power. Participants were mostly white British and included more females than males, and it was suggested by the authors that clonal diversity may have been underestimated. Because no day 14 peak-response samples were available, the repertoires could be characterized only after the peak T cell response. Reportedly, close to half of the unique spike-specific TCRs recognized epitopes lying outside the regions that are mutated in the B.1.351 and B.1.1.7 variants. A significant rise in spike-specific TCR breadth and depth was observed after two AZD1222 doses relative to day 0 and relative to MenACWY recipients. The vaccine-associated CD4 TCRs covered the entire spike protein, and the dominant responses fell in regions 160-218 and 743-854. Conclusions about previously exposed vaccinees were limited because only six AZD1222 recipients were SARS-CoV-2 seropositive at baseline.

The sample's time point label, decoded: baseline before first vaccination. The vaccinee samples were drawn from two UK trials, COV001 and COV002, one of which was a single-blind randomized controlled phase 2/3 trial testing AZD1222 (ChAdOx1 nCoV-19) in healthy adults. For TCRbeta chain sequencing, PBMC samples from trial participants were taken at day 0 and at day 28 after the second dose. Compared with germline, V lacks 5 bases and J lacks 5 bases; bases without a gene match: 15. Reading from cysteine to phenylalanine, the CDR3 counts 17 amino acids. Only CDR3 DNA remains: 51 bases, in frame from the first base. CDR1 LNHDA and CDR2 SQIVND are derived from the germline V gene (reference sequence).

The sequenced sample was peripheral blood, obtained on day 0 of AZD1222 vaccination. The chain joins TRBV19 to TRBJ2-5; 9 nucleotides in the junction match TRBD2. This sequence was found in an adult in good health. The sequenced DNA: TGTGCCAGTAGTCCCCAGCGGGAGGCCTGGTCCAGGGAGACCCAGTACTTC. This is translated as CASSPQREAWSRETQYF.